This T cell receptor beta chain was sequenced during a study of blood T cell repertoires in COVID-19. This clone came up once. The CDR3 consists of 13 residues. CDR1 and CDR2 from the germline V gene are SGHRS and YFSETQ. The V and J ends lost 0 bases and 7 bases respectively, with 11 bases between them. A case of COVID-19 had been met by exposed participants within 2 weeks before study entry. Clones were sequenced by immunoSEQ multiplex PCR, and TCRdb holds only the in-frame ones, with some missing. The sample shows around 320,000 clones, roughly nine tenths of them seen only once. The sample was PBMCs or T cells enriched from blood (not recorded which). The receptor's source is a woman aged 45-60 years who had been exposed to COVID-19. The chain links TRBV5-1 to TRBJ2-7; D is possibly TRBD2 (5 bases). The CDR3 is CASSLGVDWEQYF. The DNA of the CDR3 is TGCGCCAGCAGCTTGGGCGTGGACTGGGAGCAGTACTTC.